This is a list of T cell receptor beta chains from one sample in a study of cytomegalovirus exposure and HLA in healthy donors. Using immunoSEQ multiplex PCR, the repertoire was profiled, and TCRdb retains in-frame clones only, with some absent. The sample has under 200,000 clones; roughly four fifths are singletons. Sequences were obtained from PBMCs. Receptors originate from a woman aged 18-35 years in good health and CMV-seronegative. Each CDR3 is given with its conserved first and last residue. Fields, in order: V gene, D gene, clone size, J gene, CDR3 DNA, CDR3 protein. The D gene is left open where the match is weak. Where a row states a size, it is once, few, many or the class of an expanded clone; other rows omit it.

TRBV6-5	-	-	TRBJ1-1	TGTGCCAGCAGATCCGGGTTGGGAGCTTTCTTT	CASRSGLGAFF
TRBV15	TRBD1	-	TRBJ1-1	TGTGCCACCAGCAGAGGGACAGGGAACACTGAAGCTTTCTTT	CATSRGTGNTEAFF
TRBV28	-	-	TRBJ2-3	TGTGCCAGCACCCCCAACGGCTGGAGGGGCGCAGATACGCAGTATTTT	CASTPNGWRGADTQYF
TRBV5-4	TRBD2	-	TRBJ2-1	TGTGCCAGCAGCCCTAGCGGGGATTACAATGAGCAGTTCTTC	CASSPSGDYNEQFF
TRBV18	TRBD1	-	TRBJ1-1	TGTGCCAGCTCAAGGGACAGACTGAACACTGAAGCTTTCTTT	CASSRDRLNTEAFF
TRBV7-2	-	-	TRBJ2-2	TGTGCCAGCAGCCCGGTCTGGGGGCTTAACGGGGAGCTGTTTTTT	CASSPVWGLNGELFF
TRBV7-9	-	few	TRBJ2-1	TGTGCCAGCAGCGACAGCCTGAGCTCCTACAATGAGCAGTTCTTC	CASSDSLSSYNEQFF
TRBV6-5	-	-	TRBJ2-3	TGTGCCAGCAGTTACGGAAGGCAGGGCACAGATACGCAGTATTTT	CASSYGRQGTDTQYF
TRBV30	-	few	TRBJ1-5	TGTGCCTGGAGCCTAAATAGCAATCAGCCCCAGCATTTT	CAWSLNSNQPQHF
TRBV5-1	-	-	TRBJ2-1	TGCGCCAGCAGCTTGGATTCAGGTAGCTCCTACAATGAGCAGTTCTTC	CASSLDSGSSYNEQFF
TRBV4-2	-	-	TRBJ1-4	TGTGCCAGCAGCCAAGGAACGACTTCTGAAAAACTGTTTTTT	CASSQGTTSEKLFF
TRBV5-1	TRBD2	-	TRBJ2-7	TGCGCCAGCAGCTTGGGTGCGGGGGGATACGAGCAGTACTTC	CASSLGAGGYEQYF
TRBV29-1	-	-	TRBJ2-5	TGCAGCGTTGAACTTGGACACCACGGGGAGACCCAGTACTTC	CSVELGHHGETQYF
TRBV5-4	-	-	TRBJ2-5	TGTGCCAGCAGCTGGGGAACAAACGGGGAGGTGACCCAGTACTTC	CASSWGTNGEVTQYF
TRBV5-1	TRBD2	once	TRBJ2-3	TGCGCCAGCAGCTTGTCCGGGACTATGGATACGCAGTATTTT	CASSLSGTMDTQYF
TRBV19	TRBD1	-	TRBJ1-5	TGTGCCAGCAGCTTCAGGGGGAACAATCAGCCCCAGCATTTT	CASSFRGNNQPQHF
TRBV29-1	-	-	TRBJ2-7	TGCAGCTCTCTGGACAGAAACTACGAGCAGTACTTC	CSSLDRNYEQYF
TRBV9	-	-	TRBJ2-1	TGTGCCAGCAGCGGGGACAACTCCTACAATGAGCAGTTCTTC	CASSGDNSYNEQFF
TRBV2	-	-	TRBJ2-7	TGTGCCAGCAGTTACAGCGAGCAGTACTTC	CASSYSEQYF
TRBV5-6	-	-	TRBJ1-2	TGTGCCAGCAGCTTGGGGTCGGTCCGAGCCTATGGCTACACCTTC	CASSLGSVRAYGYTF
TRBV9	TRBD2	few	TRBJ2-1	TGTGCCAGCAGCGTAGATATCGGGAGGGCCGAGTTCTTC	CASSVDIGRAEFF
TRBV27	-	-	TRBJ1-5	TGTGCCAGCTCGACAGTGAATAGCAATCAGCCCCAGCATTTT	CASSTVNSNQPQHF
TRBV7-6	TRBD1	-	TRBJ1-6	TGTGCCAGCAGCTTGGGTCAGGGGGGTTCACCCCTCCACTTT	CASSLGQGGSPLHF
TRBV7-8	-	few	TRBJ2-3	TGTGCCAGCAGCTTAACCCGACTAGGGGCCACAGATACGCAGTATTTT	CASSLTRLGATDTQYF
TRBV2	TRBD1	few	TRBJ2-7	TGTGCCAGCAGTGAGGCTTTCGGGACAGTTGAGCAGTACTTC	CASSEAFGTVEQYF
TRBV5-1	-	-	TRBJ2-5	TGCGCCAGCAGCTTTGGTACAACACAAGAGACCCAGTACTTC	CASSFGTTQETQYF
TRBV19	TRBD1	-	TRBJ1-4	TGTGCCAGTTCCCAAACAGGGGGCGTTTATGAAAAACTGTTTTTT	CASSQTGGVYEKLFF
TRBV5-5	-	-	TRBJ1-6	TGTGCCAGCACCCCCCCGGGAAACCATAATTCACCCCTCCACTTT	CASTPPGNHNSPLHF
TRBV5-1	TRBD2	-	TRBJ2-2	TGCGCCAGCAGCTTCGGGGGGACCGACACCGGGGAGCTGTTTTTT	CASSFGGTDTGELFF
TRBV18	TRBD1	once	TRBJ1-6	TGTGCCAGCTCCTGGGACAGCGGGCAATCACCCCTCCACTTT	CASSWDSGQSPLHF
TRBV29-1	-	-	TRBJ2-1	TGCAGCGTTGGAGGGGGAACCTACAATGAGCAGTTCTTC	CSVGGGTYNEQFF
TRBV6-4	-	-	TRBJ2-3	TGTGCCAGCAGTGACGTTGCAGACACAGATACGCAGTATTTT	CASSDVADTDTQYF
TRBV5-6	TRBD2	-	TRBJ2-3	TGTGCCAGCAGCTTGGTAGTGGGAGGGCCCTCAGATACGCAGTATTTT	CASSLVVGGPSDTQYF
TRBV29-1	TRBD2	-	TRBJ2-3	TGCAGCCGTACTAGGCAGGCTAGCGGGGGGGATACGCAGTATTTT	CSRTRQASGGDTQYF
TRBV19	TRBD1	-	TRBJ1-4	TGTGCCAGTAGCCATAGGACAGGGACGGCTAATGAAAAACTGTTTTTT	CASSHRTGTANEKLFF
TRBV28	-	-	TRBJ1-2	TGTGCCAGCAGTATTGAGCCCTATGGCTACACCTTC	CASSIEPYGYTF
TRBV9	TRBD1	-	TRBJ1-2	TGTGCCAGCAGCCCAGGGGACAGGTCTCATGGCTACACCTTC	CASSPGDRSHGYTF
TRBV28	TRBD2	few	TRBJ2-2	TGTGCCAGCAGTTCCACCTCGACTAGCACAAGAACCGGGGAGCTGTTTTTT	CASSSTSTSTRTGELFF
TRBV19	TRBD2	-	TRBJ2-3	TGTGCCAGTAGTATAGATCTATGGGCGGGAGTTTCTGATACGCAGTATTTT	CASSIDLWAGVSDTQYF
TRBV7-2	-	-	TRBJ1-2	TGTGCCAGCAGCTCTGTGCAGGGCTATGGCTACACCTTC	CASSSVQGYGYTF
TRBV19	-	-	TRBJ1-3	TGTGCCAGTAGTAGGGCCAACTCTGGAAACACCATATATTTT	CASSRANSGNTIYF
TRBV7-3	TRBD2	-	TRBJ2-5	TGTGCCAGCAGTTACCGGGGGGGAGGAGAGACCCAGTACTTC	CASSYRGGGETQYF